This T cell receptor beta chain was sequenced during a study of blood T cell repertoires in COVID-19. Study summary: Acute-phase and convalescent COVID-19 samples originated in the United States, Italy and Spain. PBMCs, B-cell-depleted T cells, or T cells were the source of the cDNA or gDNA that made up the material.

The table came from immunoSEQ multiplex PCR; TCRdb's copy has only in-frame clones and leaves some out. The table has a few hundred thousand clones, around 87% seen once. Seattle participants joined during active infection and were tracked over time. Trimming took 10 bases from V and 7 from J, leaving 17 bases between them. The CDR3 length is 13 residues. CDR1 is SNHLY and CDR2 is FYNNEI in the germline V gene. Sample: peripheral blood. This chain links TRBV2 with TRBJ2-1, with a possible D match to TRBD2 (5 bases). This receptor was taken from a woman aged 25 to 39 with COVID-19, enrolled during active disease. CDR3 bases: TGTGCCACCGCTGAGGGCTGGGTAAATGAGCAGTTCTTC. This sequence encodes CATAEGWVNEQFF.